This T cell receptor (beta chain) was sequenced in a study of graft-versus-host responses after intestinal transplantation. Study findings and constraints: Ileal or blood samples showed some GvH clones first, and such clones were also found in recipient marrow.

The assay was immunoSEQ multiplex PCR, and TCRdb's table has in-frame clones only and misses some. The sample has under 150,000 clones, more than 90% seen once. A single count supports this clone. The antigen remains unidentified. The clonotype was recovered from a human donor who received an intestinal transplant. Sequencing was performed on unstimulated CD4+ T cells sorted from spleen or lymph node cells, taken before intestinal transplant.

The CDR3 DNA reads TGTGCCAGCAGCTCAGACAGGGGGGGCAGAGCTTTCTTT. The encoded protein is CASSSDRGGRAFF. The chain combines TRBV5-6 with TRBJ1-1; TRBD1 matches at 9 bases. Germline-derived CDR1 and CDR2 are SGHDT and YYEEEE. The ends lost 3 bases at V and 10 bases at J; junction bases unmatched: 7. The CDR3 consists of 13 residues.